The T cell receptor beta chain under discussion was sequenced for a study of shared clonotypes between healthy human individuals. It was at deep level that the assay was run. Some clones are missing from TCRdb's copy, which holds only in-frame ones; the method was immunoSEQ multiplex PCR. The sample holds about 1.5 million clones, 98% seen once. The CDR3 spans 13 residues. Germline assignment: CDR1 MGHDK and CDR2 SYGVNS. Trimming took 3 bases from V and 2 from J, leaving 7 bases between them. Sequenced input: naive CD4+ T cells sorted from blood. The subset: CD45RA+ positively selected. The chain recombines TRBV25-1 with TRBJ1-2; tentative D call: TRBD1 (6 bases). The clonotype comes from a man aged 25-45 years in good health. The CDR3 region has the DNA TGTGCCAGCAGTGAGGGGGCCAACTATGGCTACACCTTC. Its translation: CASSEGANYGYTF.